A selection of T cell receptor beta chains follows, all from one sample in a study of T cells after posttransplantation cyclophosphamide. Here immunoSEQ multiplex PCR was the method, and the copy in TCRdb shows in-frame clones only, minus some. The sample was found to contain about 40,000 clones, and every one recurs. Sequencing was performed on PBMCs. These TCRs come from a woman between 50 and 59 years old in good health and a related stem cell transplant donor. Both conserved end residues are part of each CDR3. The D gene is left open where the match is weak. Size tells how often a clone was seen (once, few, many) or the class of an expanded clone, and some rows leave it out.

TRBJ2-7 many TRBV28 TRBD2 TGTGCCAGCAGCAGCGGCGGGGGGGGGTCCTACGAGCAGTACTTC CASSSGGGGSYEQYF
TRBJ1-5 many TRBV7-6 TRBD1 TGTGCCAGCAGCTGGGGGACAGCTCAGCCCCAGCATTTT CASSWGTAQPQHF
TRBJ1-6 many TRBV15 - TGTGCCACCAGCAGAGAAAGGGTGACAGTTTCACCCCTCCACTTT CATSRERVTVSPLHF
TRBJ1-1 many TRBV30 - TGTGCCTGGATGAAGTGGGCGAACACTGAAGCTTTCTTT CAWMKWANTEAFF
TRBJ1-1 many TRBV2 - TGTGCCAGCAGTGAATACCTTACAGGGAGAGCTGAAGCTTTCTTT CASSEYLTGRAEAFF
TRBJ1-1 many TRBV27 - TGTGCCAGCTCGCGGGGCCCCCAGTCGAGCACTGAAGCTTTCTTT CASSRGPQSSTEAFF
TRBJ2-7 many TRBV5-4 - TGTGCCAGCAGCTTGACTTCCACCGAGCAGTACTTC CASSLTSTEQYF
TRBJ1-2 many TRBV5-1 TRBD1 TGCGCCAGCAGCACTGAGACAGGGGCCGATGGCTACACCTTC CASSTETGADGYTF
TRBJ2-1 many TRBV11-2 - TGTGCCAGCAGCTCCGTGAGCCGGGGGGCGGACAATGAGCAGTTCTTC CASSSVSRGADNEQFF
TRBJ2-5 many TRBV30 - TGTGCCTGGAGTGTACAAGGGGGAGAGACCCAGTACTTC CAWSVQGGETQYF
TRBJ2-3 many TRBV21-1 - TGTGCCAGCAGCAAAGCGCGGACGGGGGATAGCACAGATACGCAGTATTTT CASSKARTGDSTDTQYF
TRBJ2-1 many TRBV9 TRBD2 TGTGCCAGCAGCGTAGAGTCTAGCGGTTTTTTCGTTGAGCAGTTCTTC CASSVESSGFFVEQFF
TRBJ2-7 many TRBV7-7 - TGTGCTAGCAGCATTCAGCAGGGGACGGGCTACGAGCAGTACTTC CASSIQQGTGYEQYF
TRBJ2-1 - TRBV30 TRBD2 TGTGCCTGGGGCCAGATACTAGCGGGGAGACACAATGAGCAGTTCTTC CAWGQILAGRHNEQFF
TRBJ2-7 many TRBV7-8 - TGTGCCAGCAGCTTAAGATTAGCCGTCGAGCAGTACTTC CASSLRLAVEQYF
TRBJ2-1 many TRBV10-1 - TGCGCCAGCAGTGAGTCGATTCCAGGGGACAATGAGCAGTTCTTC CASSESIPGDNEQFF
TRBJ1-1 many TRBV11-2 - TGTGCCAGCAGGTCGGGCTGGGAAGGGGTAGCTTTCTTT CASRSGWEGVAFF
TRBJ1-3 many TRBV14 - TGTGCCAGCAGCCAAGCCCAGGGGTCAAGGTCCGGAAACACCATATATTTT CASSQAQGSRSGNTIYF
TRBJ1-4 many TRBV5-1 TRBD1 TGCGCCAGCAGCTTGGGGGGTCCCGGGACAGTTGAAAAACTGTTTTTT CASSLGGPGTVEKLFF
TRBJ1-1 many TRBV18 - TGTGCCAGCTCACCAGGGCGTGGTGGGTTCAACACTGAAGCTTTCTTT CASSPGRGGFNTEAFF
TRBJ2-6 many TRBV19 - TGTGCCAGTAGTATTATCCTCCGCGACAGCTCTGGGGCCAACGTCCTGACTTTC CASSIILRDSSGANVLTF
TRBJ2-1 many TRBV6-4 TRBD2 TGTGCCAGCAGTGACTATAGCGGGGGCAATGAGCAGTTCTTC CASSDYSGGNEQFF
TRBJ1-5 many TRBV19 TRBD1 TGTGCCAGTAGTTGGGACAGAAATCAGCCCCAGCATTTT CASSWDRNQPQHF
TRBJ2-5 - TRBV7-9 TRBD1 TGTGCCAGCAGCTTAGAGGACAGGGTTCCAGAGGAGACCCAGTACTTC CASSLEDRVPEETQYF
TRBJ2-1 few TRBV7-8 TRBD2 TGTGCCAGCAGCTCCCTATCCGGGGGGTACAATGAGCAGTTCTTC CASSSLSGGYNEQFF
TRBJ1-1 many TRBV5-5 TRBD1 TGTGCCAGCCGACAGGGCTTGAACACTGAAGCTTTCTTT CASRQGLNTEAFF
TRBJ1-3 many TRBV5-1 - TGCGCCAGCAGCACCGGGGGGGTCGGGAACACCATATATTTT CASSTGGVGNTIYF
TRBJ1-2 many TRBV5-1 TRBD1 TGCGCCAGCAGCATCGGACAGGTCGAGTATGGCTACACCTTC CASSIGQVEYGYTF
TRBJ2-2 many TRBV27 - TGTGCCAGCAGTTTATACGCAGATAACACCGGGGAGCTGTTTTTT CASSLYADNTGELFF
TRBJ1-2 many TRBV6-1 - TGTGCCAGCAGTGAATTCGGGGGGGTCTATGGCTACACCTTC CASSEFGGVYGYTF
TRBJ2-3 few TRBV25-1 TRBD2 TGTGCCACTGCGGGGGGGTTCAGCACAGATACGCAGTATTTT CATAGGFSTDTQYF
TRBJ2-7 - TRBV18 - TGTGCCAGCTCCTCCGGGGGACTTCTTTCCTACGAGCAGTACTTC CASSSGGLLSYEQYF
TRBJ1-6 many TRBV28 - TGTGCCAGCAGTTTAGTACAGATTAATTCACCCCTCCACTTT CASSLVQINSPLHF
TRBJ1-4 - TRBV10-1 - TGCGCCAGCATCCCCCGGGGGAAAGGTGAAAAACTGTTTTTT CASIPRGKGEKLFF
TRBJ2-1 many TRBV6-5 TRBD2 TGTGCCAGCAGTTACTCTGGGCGGGGGGGCTTAGCTGAGCAGTTCTTC CASSYSGRGGLAEQFF
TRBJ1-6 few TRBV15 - TGTGCCACCAGCAGAGAAAGGGTGACAGTCTCACCCCTCCACTTT CATSRERVTVSPLHF
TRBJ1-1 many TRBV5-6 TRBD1 TGTGCCAGCAGCTTGCTACAGGGGGGCACTGAAGCTTTCTTT CASSLLQGGTEAFF
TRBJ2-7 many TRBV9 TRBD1 TGTGCCAGCAGCGACCCCGGGACAGGGGGACCCTACGAGCAGTACTTC CASSDPGTGGPYEQYF
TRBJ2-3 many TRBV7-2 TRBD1 TGTGCCAGCCGAGACGGCAGGGGGTCAGATACGCAGTATTTT CASRDGRGSDTQYF
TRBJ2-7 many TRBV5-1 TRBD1 TGCGCCATTAAGAGGGACAGGACCTACGAGCAGTACTTC CAIKRDRTYEQYF
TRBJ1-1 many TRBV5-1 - TGCGCCAGCTCAGGGGCAACTGAAGCTTTCTTT CASSGATEAFF
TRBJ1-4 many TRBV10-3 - TGTGCCATCAGGCCGGGACTCGCAACTAATGAAAAACTGTTTTTT CAIRPGLATNEKLFF
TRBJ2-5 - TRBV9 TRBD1 TGTGCCAGCAGCGTAGGGGACAGGGGGAAAGGGACCCAGTACTTC CASSVGDRGKGTQYF
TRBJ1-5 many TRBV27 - TGTGCCAGCAGCTTCTCAGGGAAGGGCAATCAGCCCCAGCATTTT CASSFSGKGNQPQHF
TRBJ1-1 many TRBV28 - TGTGCCAGCAGTTGGAAGAGGGCGAGGGCTTTCTTT CASSWKRARAFF
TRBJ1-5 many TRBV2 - TGTGCCAGCAGTGAAGCCGGGAATCAGCCCCAGCATTTT CASSEAGNQPQHF
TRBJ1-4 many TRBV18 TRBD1 TGTGCCAGCTCACCAAACAGGGGGCCACCTTACACTAATGAAAAACTGTTTTTT CASSPNRGPPYTNEKLFF
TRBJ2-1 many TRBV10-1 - TGCGCCAGCAGTGAGGGGGGGTCCTACAATGAGCAGTTCTTC CASSEGGSYNEQFF
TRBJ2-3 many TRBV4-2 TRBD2 TGTGCCAGCAGCCAAGGGACTAGCGGGGGGGCAGATACGCAGTATTTT CASSQGTSGGADTQYF
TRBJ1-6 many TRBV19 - TGTGCCAGTAGTATGGGACGGGAGAATTCACCCCTCCACTTT CASSMGRENSPLHF
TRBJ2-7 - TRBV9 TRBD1 TGTGCCAGCAGCGCCCATCTCCGGGACAGTTCCTACGAGCAGTACTTC CASSAHLRDSSYEQYF
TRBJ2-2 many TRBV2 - TGTGCCAGCAGTGGTTACCAGGGGATCGGGGAGCTGTTTTTT CASSGYQGIGELFF
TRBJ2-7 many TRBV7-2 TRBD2 TGTGCCAGCAGCTTATCGTCGCTAGCGGGGGGGCGGAACGAGCAGTACTTC CASSLSSLAGGRNEQYF
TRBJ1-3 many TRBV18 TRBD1 TGTGCCAGCTCACCACGGGACAGCTCTGGAAACACCATATATTTT CASSPRDSSGNTIYF
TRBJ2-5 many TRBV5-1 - TGCGCCAGCAGTCGGGTCCAAGAGACCCAGTACTTC CASSRVQETQYF
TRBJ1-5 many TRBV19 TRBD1 TGTGCCAGTAGTATAGGCTCCGGGACAGGGAGGCAGCCCCAGCATTTT CASSIGSGTGRQPQHF
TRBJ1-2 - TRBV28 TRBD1 TGTGCCAGCAGTCACCCGGGACAGGGTGAGTTGATTCTTGGCTACACCTTC CASSHPGQGELILGYTF
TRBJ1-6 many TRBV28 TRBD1 TGTGCCAGCAGTCCAACTTTGGGACAGTACTCACCCCTCCACTTT CASSPTLGQYSPLHF